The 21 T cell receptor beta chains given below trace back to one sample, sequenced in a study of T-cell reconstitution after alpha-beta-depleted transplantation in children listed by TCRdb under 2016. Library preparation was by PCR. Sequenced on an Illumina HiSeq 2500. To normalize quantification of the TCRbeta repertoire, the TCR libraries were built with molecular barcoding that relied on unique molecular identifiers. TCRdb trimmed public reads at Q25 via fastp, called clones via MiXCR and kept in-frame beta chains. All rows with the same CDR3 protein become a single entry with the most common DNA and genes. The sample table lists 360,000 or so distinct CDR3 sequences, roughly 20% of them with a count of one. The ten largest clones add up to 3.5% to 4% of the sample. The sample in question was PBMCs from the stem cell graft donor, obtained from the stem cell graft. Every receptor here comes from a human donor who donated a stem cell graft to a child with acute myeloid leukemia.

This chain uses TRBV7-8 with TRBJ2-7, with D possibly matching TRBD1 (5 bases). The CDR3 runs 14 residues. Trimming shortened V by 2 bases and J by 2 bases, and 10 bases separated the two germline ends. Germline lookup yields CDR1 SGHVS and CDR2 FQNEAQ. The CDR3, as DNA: TGTGCCAGCAGCTTATTCTCGACAGCCTACGAGCAGTACTTC. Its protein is CASSLFSTAYEQYF. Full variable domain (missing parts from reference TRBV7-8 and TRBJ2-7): GAGVSQSPRYKVAKRGQDVALRCDPISGHVSLFWYQQALGQGPEFLTYFQNEAQLDKSGLPSDRFFAERPEGSVSTLKIQRTQQEDSAVYLCASSLFSTAYEQYFGPGTRLTVT.

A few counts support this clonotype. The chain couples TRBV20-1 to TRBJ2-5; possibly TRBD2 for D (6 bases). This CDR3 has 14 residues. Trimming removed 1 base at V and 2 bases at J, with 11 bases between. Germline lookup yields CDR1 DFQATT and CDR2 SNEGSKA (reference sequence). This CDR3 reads CSARAGLPQETQYF. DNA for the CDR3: TGCAGTGCTAGAGCGGGACTCCCTCAAGAGACCCAGTACTTC.

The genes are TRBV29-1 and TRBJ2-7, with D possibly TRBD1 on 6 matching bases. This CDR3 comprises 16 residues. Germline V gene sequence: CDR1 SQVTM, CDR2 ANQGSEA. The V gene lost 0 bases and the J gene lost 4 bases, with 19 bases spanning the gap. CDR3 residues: CSVEEDIAGTIYEQYF. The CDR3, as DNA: TGCAGCGTTGAAGAAGATATAGCCGGGACAATATACGAGCAGTACTTC.

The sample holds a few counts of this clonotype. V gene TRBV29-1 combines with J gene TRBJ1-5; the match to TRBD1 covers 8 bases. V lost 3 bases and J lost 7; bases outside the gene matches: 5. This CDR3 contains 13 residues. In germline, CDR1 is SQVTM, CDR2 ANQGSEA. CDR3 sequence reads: CSVEQGAGQPQHF. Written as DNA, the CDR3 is TGCAGCGTTGAGCAGGGGGCAGGACAGCCCCAGCATTTT.

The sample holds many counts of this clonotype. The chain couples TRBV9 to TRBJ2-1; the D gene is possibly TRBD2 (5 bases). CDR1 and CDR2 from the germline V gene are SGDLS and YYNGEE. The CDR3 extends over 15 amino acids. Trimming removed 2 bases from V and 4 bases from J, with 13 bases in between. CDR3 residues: CASSVWARRYNEQFF. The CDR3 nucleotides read TGTGCCAGCAGCGTTTGGGCTAGGAGGTACAATGAGCAGTTCTTC.

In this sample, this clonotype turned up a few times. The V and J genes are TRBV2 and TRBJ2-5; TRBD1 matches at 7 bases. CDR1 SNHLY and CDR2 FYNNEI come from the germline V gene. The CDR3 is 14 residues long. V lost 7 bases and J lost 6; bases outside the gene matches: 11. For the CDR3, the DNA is TGTGCCAGCATGGGTGACGGGACAGTCAAGACCCAGTACTTC. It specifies CASMGDGTVKTQYF.

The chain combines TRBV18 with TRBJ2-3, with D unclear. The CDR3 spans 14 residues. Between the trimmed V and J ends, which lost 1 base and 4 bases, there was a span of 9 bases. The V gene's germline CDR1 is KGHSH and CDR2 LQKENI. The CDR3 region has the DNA TGTGCCAGCTCACCACGTAGTTCGGCAGATACGCAGTATTTT. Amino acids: CASSPRSSADTQYF.

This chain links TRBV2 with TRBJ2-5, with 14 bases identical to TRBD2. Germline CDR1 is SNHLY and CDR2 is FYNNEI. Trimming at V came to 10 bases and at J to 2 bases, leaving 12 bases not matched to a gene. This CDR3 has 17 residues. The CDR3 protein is CATSGTSGRGSQETQYF. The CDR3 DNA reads TGTGCCACCTCCGGGACTAGCGGGAGAGGTTCGCAAGAGACCCAGTACTTC.

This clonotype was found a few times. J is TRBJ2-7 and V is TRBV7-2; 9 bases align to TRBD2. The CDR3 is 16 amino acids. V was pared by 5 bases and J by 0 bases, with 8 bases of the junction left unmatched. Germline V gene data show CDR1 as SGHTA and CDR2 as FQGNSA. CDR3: CASSPGLAWSSYEQYF. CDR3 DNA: TGTGCCAGCAGCCCGGGACTAGCCTGGAGCTCCTACGAGCAGTACTTC.

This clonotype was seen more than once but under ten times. The CDR3 here is CASSLGESNQPQHF. CDR3 nucleotides: TGTGCCAGCAGCCTGGGCGAGAGCAATCAGCCCCAGCATTTT. The gene calls are TRBV12-3 or TRBV12-4 and TRBJ1-5, with D uncertain. The CDR3 sequence is 14 residues long. V shed 6 bases and J shed 1 base, with 10 bases lying between them.

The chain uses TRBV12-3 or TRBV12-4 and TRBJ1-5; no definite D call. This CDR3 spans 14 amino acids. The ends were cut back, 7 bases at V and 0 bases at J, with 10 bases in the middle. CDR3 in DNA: TGTGCCAGCACCCCAGTTAGTAGCAATCAGCCCCAGCATTTT. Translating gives CASTPVSSNQPQHF.

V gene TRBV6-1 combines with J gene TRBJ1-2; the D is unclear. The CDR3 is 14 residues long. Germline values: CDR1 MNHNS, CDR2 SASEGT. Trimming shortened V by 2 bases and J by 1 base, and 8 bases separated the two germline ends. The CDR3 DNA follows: TGTGCCAGCAGTGAACAGAGCGATAACTATGGCTACACCTTC. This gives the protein CASSEQSDNYGYTF.

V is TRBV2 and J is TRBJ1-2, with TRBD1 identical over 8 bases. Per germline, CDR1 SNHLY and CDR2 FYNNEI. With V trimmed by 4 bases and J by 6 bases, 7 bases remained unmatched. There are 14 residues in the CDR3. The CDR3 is CASSGPQGGNGYTF. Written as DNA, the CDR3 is TGTGCCAGCAGTGGCCCACAGGGGGGAAATGGCTACACCTTC.

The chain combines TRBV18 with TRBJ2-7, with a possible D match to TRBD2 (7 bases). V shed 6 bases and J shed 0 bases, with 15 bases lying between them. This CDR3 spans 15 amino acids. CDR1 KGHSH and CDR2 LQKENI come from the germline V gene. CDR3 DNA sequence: TGTGCCAGCTCCCCCGTAGGGGGGGCCTCCTACGAGCAGTACTTC. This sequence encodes CASSPVGGASYEQYF.

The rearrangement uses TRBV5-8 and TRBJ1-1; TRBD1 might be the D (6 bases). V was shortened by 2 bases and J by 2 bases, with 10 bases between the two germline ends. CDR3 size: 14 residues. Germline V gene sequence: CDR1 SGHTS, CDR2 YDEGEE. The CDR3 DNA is TGTGCCAGCAGCTTCTACAGGGTTAACACTGAAGCTTTCTTT. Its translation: CASSFYRVNTEAFF.

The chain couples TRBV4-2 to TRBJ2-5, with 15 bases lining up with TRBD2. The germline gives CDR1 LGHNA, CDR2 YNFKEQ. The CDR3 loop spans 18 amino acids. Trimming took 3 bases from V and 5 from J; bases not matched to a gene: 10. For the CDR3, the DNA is TGTGCCAGCAGCCATCGTGGACTAGCGGGAGGGGTGGGGGAGACCCAGTACTTC. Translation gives CASSHRGLAGGVGETQYF.

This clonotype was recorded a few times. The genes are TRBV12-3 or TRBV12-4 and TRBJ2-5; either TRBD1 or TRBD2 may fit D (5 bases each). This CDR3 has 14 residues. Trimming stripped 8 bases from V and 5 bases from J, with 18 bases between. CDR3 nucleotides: TGTGCCAGCCGGATCGAGGGGTTTGAGGAGACCCAGTACTTC. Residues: CASRIEGFEETQYF.

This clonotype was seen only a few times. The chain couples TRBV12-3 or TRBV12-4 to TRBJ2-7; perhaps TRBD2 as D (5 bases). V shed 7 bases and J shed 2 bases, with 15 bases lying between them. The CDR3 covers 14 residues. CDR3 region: CASTTGSRPYEQYF. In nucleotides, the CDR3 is TGTGCCAGCACCACGGGGAGTCGCCCCTACGAGCAGTACTTC.

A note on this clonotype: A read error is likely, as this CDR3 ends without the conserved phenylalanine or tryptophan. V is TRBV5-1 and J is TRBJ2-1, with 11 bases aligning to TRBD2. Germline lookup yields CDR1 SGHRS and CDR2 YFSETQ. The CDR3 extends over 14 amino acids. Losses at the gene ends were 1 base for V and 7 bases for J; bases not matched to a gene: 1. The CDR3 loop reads CASSLTSGSNEQFS. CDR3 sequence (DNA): TGCGCCAGCAGCTTGACTAGCGGGAGTAATGAGCAGTTCTCC.

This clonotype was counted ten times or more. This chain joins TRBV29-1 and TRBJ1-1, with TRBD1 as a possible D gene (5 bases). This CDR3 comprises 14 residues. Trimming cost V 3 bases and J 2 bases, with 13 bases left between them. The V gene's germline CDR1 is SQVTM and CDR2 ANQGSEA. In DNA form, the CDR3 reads TGCAGCGTTGAGCAGGGACGGGGTAACACTGAAGCTTTCTTT. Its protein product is CSVEQGRGNTEAFF.

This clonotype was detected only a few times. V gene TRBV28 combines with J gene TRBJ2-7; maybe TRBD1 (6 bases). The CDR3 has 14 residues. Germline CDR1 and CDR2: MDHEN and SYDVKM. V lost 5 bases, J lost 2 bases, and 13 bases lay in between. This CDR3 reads CASSKRDTAYEQYF. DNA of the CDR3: TGTGCCAGCAGTAAAAGGGACACAGCCTACGAGCAGTACTTC.